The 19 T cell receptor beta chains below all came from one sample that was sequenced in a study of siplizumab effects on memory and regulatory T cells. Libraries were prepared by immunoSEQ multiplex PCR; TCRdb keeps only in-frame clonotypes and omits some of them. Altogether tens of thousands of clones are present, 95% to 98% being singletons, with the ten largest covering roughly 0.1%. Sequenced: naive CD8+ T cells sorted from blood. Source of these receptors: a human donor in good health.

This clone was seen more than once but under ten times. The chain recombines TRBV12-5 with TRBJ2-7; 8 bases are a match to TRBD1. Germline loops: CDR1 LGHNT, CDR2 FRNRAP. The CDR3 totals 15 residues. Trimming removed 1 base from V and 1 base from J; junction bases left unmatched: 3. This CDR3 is CASGLGTGSSYEQYF. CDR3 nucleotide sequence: TGTGCTAGTGGTTTGGGGACAGGGTCGTCCTACGAGCAGTACTTC.

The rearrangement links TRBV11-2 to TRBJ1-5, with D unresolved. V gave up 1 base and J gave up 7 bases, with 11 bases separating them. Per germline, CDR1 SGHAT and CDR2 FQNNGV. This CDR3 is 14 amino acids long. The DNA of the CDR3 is TGTGCCAGCAGCTTAGTTAGGGCGGGGCAGCCCCAGCATTTT. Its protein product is CASSLVRAGQPQHF.

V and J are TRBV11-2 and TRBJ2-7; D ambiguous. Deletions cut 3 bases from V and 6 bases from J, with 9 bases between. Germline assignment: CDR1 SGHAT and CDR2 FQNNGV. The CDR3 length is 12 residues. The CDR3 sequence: CASSFGVSEQYF. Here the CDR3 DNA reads TGTGCCAGCAGCTTTGGGGTGTCCGAGCAGTACTTC.

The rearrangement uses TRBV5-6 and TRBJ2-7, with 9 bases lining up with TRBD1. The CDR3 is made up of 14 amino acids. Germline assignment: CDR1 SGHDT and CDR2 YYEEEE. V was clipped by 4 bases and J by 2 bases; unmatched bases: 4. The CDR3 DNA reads TGTGCCAGCAGCCGGACAGGGGACCCCTACGAGCAGTACTTC. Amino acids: CASSRTGDPYEQYF.

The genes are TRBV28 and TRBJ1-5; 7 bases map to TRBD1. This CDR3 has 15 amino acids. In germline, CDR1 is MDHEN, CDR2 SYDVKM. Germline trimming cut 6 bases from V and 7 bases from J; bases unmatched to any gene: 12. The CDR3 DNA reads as TGTGCCAGCAGCTGGGGACAGAGGAACGGGCAGCCCCAGCATTTT. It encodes CASSWGQRNGQPQHF.

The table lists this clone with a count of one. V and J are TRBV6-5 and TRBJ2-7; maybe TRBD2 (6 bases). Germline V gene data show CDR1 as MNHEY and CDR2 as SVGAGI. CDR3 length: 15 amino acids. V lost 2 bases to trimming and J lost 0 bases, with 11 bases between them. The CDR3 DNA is TGTGCCAGCAGTTACGGGGGGTCCAGCTCCTACGAGCAGTACTTC. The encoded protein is CASSYGGSSSYEQYF.

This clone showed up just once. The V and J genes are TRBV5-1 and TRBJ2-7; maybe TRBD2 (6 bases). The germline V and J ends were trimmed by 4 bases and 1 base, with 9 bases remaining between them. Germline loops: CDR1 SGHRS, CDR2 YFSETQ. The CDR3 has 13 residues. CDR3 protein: CASSPRESYEQYF. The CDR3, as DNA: TGCGCCAGCAGCCCACGGGAGTCCTACGAGCAGTACTTC.

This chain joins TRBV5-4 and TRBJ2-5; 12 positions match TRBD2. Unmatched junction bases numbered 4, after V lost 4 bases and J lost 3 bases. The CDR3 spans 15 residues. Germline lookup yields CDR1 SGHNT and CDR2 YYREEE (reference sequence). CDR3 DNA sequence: TGTGCCAGCAGCCTTTGGACTAGCGGGGAAGAGACCCAGTACTTC. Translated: CASSLWTSGEETQYF. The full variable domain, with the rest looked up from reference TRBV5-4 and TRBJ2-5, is ETGVTQSPTHLIKTRGQQVTLRCSSQSGHNTVSWYQQALGQGPQFIFQYYREEENGRGNFPPRFSGLQFPNYSSELNVNALELDDSALYLCASSLWTSGEETQYFGPGTRLLVL.

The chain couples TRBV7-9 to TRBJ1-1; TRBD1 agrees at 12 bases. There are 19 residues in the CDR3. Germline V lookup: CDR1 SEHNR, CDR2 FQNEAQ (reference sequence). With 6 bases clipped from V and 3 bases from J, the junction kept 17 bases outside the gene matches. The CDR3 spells CASSPGTGGEAGQYTEAFF. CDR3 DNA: TGTGCCAGCAGTCCCGGGACAGGGGGCGAGGCGGGTCAGTACACTGAAGCTTTCTTT.

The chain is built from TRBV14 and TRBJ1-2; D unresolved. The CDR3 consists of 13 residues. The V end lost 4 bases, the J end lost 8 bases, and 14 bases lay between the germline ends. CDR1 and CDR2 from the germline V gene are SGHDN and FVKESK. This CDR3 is CASSPGEMWGYTF. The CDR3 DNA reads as TGTGCCAGCAGCCCAGGCGAGATGTGGGGCTACACCTTC. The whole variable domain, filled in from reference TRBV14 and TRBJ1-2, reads EAGVTQFPSHSVIEKGQTVTLRCDPISGHDNLYWYRRVMGKEIKFLLHFVKESKQDESGMPNNRFLAERTGGTYSTLKVQPAELEDSGVYFCASSPGEMWGYTFGSGTRLTVV.

CDR3 DNA: TGTGCCAGCAGCTTCGGGGCAGGTCCCTACGAGCAGTACTTC. Protein product: CASSFGAGPYEQYF. The chain is built from TRBV7-9 and TRBJ2-7; D is perhaps TRBD1 or TRBD2 (5 bases each). Germline CDR1 and CDR2: SEHNR and FQNEAQ (reference sequence). This CDR3 region has 14 residues. The V gene lost 3 bases and the J gene lost 2 bases, with 11 bases spanning the gap.

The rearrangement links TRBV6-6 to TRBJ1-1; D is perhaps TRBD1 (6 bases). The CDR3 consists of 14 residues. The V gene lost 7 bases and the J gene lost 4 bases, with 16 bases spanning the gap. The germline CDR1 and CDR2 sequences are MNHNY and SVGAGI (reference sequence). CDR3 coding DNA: TGTGCCAGCACCATGTTTGCAGGGGTCACTGAAGCTTTCTTT. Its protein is CASTMFAGVTEAFF.

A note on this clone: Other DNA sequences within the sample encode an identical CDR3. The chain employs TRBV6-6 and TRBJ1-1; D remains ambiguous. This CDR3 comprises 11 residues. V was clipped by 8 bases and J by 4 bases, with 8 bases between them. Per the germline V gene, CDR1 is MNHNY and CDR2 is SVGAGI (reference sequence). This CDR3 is CASGGGTEAFF. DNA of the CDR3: TGTGCCAGCGGCGGTGGCACTGAAGCTTTCTTT.

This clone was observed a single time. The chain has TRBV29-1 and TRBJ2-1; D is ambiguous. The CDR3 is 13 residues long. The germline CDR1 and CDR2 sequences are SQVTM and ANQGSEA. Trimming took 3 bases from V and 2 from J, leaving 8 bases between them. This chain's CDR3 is CSVDLNPYNEQFF. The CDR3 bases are TGCAGCGTTGACTTGAATCCCTACAATGAGCAGTTCTTC.

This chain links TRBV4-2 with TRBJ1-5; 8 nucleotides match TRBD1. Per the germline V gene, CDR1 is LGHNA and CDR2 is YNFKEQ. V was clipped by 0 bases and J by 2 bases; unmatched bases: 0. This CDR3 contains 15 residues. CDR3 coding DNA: TGTGCCAGCAGCCAAGAACAGGGGGGCAATCAGCCCCAGCATTTT. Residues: CASSQEQGGNQPQHF.

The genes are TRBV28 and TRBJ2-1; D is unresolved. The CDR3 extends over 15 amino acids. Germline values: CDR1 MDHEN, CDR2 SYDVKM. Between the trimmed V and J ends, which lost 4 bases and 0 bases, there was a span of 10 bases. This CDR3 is CASSSRVSSYNEQFF. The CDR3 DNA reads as TGTGCCAGCAGTTCAAGGGTTAGCTCCTACAATGAGCAGTTCTTC.

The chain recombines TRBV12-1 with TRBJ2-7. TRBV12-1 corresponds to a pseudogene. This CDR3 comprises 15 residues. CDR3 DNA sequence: TGTGCCAGCAGCTTTAACGAGACTGAAAGGGACGAGCAGTACTTC. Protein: CASSFNETERDEQYF.

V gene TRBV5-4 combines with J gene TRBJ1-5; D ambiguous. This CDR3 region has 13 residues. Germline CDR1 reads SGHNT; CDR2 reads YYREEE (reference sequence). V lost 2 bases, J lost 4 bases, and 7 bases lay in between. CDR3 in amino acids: CASSFGQNQPQHF. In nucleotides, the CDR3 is TGTGCCAGCAGCTTTGGGCAGAATCAGCCCCAGCATTTT.

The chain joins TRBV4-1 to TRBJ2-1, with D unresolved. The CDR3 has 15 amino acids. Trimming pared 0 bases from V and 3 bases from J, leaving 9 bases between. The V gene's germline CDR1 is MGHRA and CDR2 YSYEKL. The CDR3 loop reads CASSQDISGYNEQFF. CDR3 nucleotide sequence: TGCGCCAGCAGCCAAGATATTTCGGGCTACAATGAGCAGTTCTTC.